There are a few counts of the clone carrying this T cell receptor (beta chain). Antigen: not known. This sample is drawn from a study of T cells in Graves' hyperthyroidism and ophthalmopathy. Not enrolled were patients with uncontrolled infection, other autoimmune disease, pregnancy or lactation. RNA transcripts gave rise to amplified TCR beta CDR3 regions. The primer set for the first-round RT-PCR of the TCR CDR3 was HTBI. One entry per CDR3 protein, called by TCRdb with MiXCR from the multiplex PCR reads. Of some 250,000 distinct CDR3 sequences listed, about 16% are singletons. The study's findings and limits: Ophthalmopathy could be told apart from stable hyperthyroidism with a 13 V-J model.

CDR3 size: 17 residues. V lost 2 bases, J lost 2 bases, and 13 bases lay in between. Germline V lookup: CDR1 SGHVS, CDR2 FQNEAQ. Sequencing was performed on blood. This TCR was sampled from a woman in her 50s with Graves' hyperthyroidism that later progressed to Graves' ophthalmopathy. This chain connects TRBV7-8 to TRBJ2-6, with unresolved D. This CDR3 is CASSLMRLGTGANVLTF. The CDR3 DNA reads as TGTGCCAGCAGCTTAATGCGGCTGGGGACTGGGGCCAACGTCCTGACTTTC.